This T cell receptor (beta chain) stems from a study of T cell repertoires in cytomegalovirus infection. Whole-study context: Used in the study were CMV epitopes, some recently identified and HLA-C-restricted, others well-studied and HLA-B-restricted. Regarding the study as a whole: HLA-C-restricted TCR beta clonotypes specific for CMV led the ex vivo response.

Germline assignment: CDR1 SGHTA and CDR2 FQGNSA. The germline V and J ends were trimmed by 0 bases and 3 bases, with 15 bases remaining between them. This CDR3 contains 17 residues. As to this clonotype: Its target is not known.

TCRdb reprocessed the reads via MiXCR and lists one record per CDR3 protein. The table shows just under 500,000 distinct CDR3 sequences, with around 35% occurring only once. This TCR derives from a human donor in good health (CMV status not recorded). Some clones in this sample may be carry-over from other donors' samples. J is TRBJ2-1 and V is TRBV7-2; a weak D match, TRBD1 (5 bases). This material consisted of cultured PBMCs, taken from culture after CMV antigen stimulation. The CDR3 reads CASSLALASRGYNEQFF. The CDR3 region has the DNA TGTGCCAGCAGCTTAGCGTTGGCGTCTAGGGGCTACAATGAGCAGTTCTTC.